This record concerns one TCR beta chain sequence. Germline V gene data show CDR1 as GTSNPN and CDR2 as SVGIG (reference sequence). The J segment lost 0 bases and the V segment lost 5 bases, leaving 7 bases of the junction unmatched. The length of the CDR3 is 16 residues. This table comes from immunoSEQ multiplex PCR, and its TCRdb copy is limited to in-frame clones, with some not included. This sample has about 250,000 clones, with 75% to 90% found just once. The data stem from a study of blood T cell repertoires in COVID-19. Study information: Italy, Spain and the United States were the sources of the convalescent and acute COVID-19 samples.

Participants were placed into cohorts based on the clinical history they reported. This sequence was found in a woman aged 25 to 39 who had recovered from COVID-19. The sample comprised PBMCs or T cells enriched from blood (not recorded which). V usage is TRBV30 and J usage is TRBJ2-3, with 11 bases matching TRBD2. In DNA form, the CDR3 reads TGTGCCTGGGGACGTGGGACTAGCGGTAGCACAGATACGCAGTATTTT. Translated: CAWGRGTSGSTDTQYF.